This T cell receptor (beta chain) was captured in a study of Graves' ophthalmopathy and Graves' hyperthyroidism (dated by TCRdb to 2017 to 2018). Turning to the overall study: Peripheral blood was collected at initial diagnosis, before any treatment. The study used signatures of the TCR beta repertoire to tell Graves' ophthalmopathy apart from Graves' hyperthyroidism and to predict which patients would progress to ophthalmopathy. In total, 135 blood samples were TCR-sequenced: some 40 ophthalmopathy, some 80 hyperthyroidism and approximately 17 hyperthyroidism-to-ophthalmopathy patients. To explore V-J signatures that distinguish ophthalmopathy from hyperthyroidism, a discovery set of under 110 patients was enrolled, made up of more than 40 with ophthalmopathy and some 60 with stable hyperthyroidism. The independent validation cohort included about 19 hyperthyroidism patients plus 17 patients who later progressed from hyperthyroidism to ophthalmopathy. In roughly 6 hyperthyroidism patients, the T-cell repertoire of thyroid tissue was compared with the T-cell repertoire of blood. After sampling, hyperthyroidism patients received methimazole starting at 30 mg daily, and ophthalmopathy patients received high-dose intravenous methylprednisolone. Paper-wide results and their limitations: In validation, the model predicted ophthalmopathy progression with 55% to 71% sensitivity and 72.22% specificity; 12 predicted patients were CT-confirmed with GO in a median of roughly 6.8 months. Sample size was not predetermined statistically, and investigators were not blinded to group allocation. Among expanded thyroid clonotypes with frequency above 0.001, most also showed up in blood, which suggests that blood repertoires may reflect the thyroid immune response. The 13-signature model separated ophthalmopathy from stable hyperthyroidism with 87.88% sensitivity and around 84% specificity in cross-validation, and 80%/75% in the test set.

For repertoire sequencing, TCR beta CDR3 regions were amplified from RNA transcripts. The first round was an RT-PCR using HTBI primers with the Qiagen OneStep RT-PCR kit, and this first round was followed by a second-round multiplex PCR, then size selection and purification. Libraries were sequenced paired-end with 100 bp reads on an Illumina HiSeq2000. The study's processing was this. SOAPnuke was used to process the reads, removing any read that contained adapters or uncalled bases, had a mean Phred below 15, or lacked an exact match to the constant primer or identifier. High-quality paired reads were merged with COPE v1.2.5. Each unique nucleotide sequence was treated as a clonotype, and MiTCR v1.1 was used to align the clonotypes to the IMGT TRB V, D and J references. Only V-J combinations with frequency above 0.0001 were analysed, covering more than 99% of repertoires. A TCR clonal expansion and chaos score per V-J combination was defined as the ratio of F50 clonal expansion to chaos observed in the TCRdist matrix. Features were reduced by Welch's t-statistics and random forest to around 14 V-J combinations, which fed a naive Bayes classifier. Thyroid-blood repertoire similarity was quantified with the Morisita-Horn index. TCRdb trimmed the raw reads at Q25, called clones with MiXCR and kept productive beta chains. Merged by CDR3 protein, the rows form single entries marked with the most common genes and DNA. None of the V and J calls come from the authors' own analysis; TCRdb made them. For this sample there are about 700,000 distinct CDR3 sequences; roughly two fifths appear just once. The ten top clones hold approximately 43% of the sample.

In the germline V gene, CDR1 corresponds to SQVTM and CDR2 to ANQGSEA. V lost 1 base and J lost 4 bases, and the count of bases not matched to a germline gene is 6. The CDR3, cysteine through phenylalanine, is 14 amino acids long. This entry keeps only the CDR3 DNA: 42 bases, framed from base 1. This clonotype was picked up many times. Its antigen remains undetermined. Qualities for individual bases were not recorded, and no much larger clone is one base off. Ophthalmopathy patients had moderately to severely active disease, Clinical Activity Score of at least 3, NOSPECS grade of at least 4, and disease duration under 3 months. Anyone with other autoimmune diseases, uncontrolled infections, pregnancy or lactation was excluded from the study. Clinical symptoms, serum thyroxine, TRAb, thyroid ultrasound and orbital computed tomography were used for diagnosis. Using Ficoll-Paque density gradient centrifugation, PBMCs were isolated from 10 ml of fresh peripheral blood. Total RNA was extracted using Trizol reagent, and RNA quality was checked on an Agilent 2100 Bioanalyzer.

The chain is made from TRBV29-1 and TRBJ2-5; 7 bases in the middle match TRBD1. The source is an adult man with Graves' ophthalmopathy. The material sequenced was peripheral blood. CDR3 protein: CSVEVDRVGETQYF. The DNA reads TGCAGCGTTGAAGTCGACAGGGTTGGAGAGACCCAGTACTTC.